One and the same sample provided the 25 T cell receptor beta chains below, sequenced in a study of response to subunit inactivated influenza vaccine. One entry per CDR3 protein, called by TCRdb with MiXCR from the RT-PCR reads. Of 650,000 to 800,000 distinct CDR3 sequences listed, 15% to 20% are singletons. The material sequenced was PBMCs from blood, taken approximately 5 days after vaccination. These receptors were collected from a man in his fifties or sixties who received an inactivated influenza vaccine.

This clonotype was counted at least ten times. The chain joins TRBV20-1 to TRBJ2-5; D is perhaps TRBD1 or TRBD2 (5 bases each). Trimming left V 2 bases short and J 5 bases short, with 12 bases between. The CDR3 consists of 13 residues. Germline loops: CDR1 DFQATT, CDR2 SNEGSKA (reference sequence). The CDR3 is CSARSPWGETQYF. DNA for the CDR3: TGCAGTGCTAGATCCCCGTGGGGGGAGACCCAGTACTTC.

This clonotype has a count of ten or more. The rearrangement joins TRBV12-3 or TRBV12-4 to TRBJ2-1; 13 nucleotides match TRBD2. V lost 5 bases and J lost 10; bases outside the gene matches: 8. CDR3 size: 15 residues. As DNA, the CDR3 is TGTGCCAGCAGTCTAACTAGCGGGAGGGCGAGGGAGCAGTTCTTC. Protein product: CASSLTSGRAREQFF.

This clonotype showed up just a few times. The rearrangement uses TRBV25-1 and TRBJ1-2; D may be TRBD1 (6 bases). V lost 2 bases and J 4 bases, leaving 23 bases between the germline ends. CDR1 is MGHDK, CDR2 SYGVNS, per germline. The CDR3 is 18 amino acids. The CDR3 loop reads CASSEMGGQRASLYGYTF. In DNA form, the CDR3 reads TGTGCCAGCAGTGAAATGGGAGGACAGAGAGCTTCACTCTATGGCTACACCTTC.

CDR3 protein: CASSVRAFAQTDTQYF. CDR3 bases: TGCGCCAGCAGCGTCCGGGCCTTCGCGCAGACAGATACGCAGTATTTT. This chain links TRBV4-3 with TRBJ2-3; no firm D call. The CDR3 length is 16 residues. V shed 5 bases and J shed 3 bases, with 18 bases lying between them. Germline CDR1 is LGHNA and CDR2 is YSLEER.

The table lists this clonotype with many counts. The V and J genes are TRBV6-1 and TRBJ2-3, with TRBD2 matching over 7 bases. The junction had 9 bases not matched to a gene; V was cut back by 6 bases and J by 6 bases. The CDR3 length is 14 residues. The V gene's germline CDR1 is MNHNS and CDR2 SASEGT. CDR3 in DNA: TGTGCCAGCAGAAAGGAGCGGGGTAGGGATACGCAGTATTTT. This encodes CASRKERGRDTQYF.

A few counts support this clonotype. The rearrangement uses TRBV20-1 and TRBJ2-1; TRBD2 matches at 13 bases. After removal of 0 bases from V and 8 bases from J, the junction contained 1 base not matched to a gene. From germline, CDR1 is DFQATT and CDR2 SNEGSKA (reference sequence). The CDR3 is 14 amino acids. CDR3 sequence: CSAREGLAGYEQFF. In nucleotides, the CDR3 is TGCAGTGCTAGAGAGGGACTAGCGGGATATGAGCAGTTCTTC.

The chain couples TRBV7-8 to TRBJ2-1; 10 bases match TRBD2. Germline CDR1 SGHVS, CDR2 FQNEAQ. This CDR3 contains 15 residues. V shed 5 bases, J shed 4 bases, and the junction held 5 bases outside the gene matches. The DNA of the CDR3 is TGTGCCAGCAGCATCGGACTAGCGGTTTACAATGAGCAGTTCTTC. Protein product: CASSIGLAVYNEQFF.

This clonotype has ten or more counts. This chain uses TRBV29-1 with TRBJ1-2; no clear D. There are 11 residues in the CDR3. V lost 4 bases and J 6 bases, leaving 9 bases between the germline ends. Per germline, CDR1 SQVTM and CDR2 ANQGSEA. The DNA for the CDR3 is TGCAGCGTTGGGCAGGAGGATGGCTACACCTTC. It translates to CSVGQEDGYTF.

V and J are TRBV10-3 and TRBJ1-3; D remains unclear. V was cut by 2 bases and J by 0 bases, with 2 bases left in between. Germline V gives CDR1 ENHRY, CDR2 SYGVKD. The CDR3 is 13 amino acids. The CDR3: CAISEGSGNTIYF. DNA for the CDR3: TGTGCCATCAGTGAGGGCTCTGGAAACACCATATATTTT.

A note on this clonotype: A much more abundant neighbour one base away suggests this may be a read error. The chain is built from TRBV5-6 and TRBJ2-7; D is possibly TRBD1 (6 bases). Between the trimmed V and J ends, which lost 1 base and 13 bases, there was a span of 24 bases. Looked up from germline, CDR1 is SGHDT and CDR2 is YYEEEE. This CDR3 has 15 residues. The CDR3 sequence is CASSLRATGTWYPYF. CDR3 coding DNA: TGTGCCAGCAGCTTGAGGGCCACCGGGACATGGTACCCTTACTTC. The variable domain in full, completed from reference TRBV5-6 and TRBJ2-7, reads DAGVTQSPTHLIKTRGQQVTLRCSPKSGHDTVSWYQQALGQGPQFIFQYYEEEERQRGNFPDRFSGHQFPNYSSELNVNALLLGDSALYLCASSLRATGTWYPYFGPGTRLTVT.

This clonotype occurred a few times. This chain connects TRBV5-1 to TRBJ2-3, with 7 bases that match TRBD1. Trimming cost V 4 bases and J 6 bases; bases outside gene matches: 8. CDR3 length: 14 residues. CDR1 and CDR2 (germline): SGHRS, YFSETQ. The CDR3 is CASSQGQSRDTQYF. The CDR3 coding sequence is TGCGCCAGCAGCCAGGGACAGAGCCGGGATACGCAGTATTTT. Supplemented by reference TRBV5-1 and TRBJ2-3, the full variable domain reads KAGVTQTPRYLIKTRGQQVTLSCSPISGHRSVSWYQQTPGQGLQFLFEYFSETQRNKGNFPGRFSGRQFSNSRSEMNVSTLELGDSALYLCASSQGQSRDTQYFGPGTRLTVL.

This clonotype has just a few counts. The J gene is TRBJ2-3, the V gene TRBV20-1, with a weak D call TRBD1 (6 bases). The CDR3 has 13 amino acids. Germline CDR1 and CDR2: DFQATT and SNEGSKA (reference sequence). The V and J ends lost 3 bases and 3 bases respectively, with 10 bases between them. This CDR3 reads CSARIRGTDTQYF. DNA of the CDR3: TGCAGTGCTAGGATCAGGGGAACAGATACGCAGTATTTT.

This clonotype occurred a few times. The chain is built from TRBV20-1 and TRBJ2-6; 7 nucleotides agree with TRBD1. V lost 3 bases and J lost 0; bases outside the gene matches: 8. CDR1 DFQATT and CDR2 SNEGSKA come from the germline V gene (reference sequence). The length of the CDR3 is 17 residues. CDR3 sequence (DNA): TGCAGTGCTAGGAGGGGGCAGAGCAGCTCTGGGGCCAACGTCCTGACTTTC. This codes for CSARRGQSSSGANVLTF.

This clonotype was seen many times. The chain employs TRBV20-1 and TRBJ2-3; D remains ambiguous. Germline-derived CDR1 and CDR2 are DFQATT and SNEGSKA (reference sequence). The CDR3 is 13 amino acids. Trimming left V 4 bases short and J 2 bases short, with 10 bases between. CDR3 sequence: CSATAPLTDTQYF. Here the CDR3 DNA reads TGCAGTGCTACGGCCCCCCTCACAGATACGCAGTATTTT.

This clonotype was seen just once. The chain employs TRBV6-5 and TRBJ2-7; D possibly corresponds to TRBD1 (5 bases). The CDR3 length is 13 residues. The V gene's germline CDR1 is MNHEY and CDR2 SVGAGI. Deletions cut 6 bases from V and 11 bases from J, with 20 bases between. CDR3 coding DNA: TGTGCCAGCAGCTTAACAGATCAGGGCCTGGAGTACTTC. Translated: CASSLTDQGLEYF.

This chain uses TRBV11-2 with TRBJ2-6, with TRBD1 as a possible D gene (5 bases). The CDR3 runs 18 residues. Germline lookup yields CDR1 SGHAT and CDR2 FQNNGV. The V and J ends lost 6 bases and 0 bases respectively, with 18 bases between them. CDR3 coding DNA: TGTGCCAGCAGGTACTTCGTCAGGACATTCTCTGGGGCCAACGTCCTGACTTTC. Its protein product is CASRYFVRTFSGANVLTF.

This clonotype was detected ten times or more. This chain uses TRBV29-1 with TRBJ2-2; 8 bases align to TRBD2. This CDR3 region has 14 residues. In germline, CDR1 is SQVTM, CDR2 ANQGSEA. V shed 7 bases and J 4 bases; nucleotides not matched to a gene: 8. The chain's CDR3 is CSALTSEITGELFF. CDR3 nucleotides: TGCAGCGCCTTGACTAGCGAGATCACCGGGGAGCTGTTTTTT.

This clonotype was detected a few times. The chain combines TRBV20-1 with TRBJ1-4, with a tentative D call TRBD1 (6 bases). CDR1 and CDR2 (germline): DFQATT, SNEGSKA (reference sequence). V dropped 4 bases and J dropped 8 bases, with 11 bases sitting between them. This CDR3 region has 12 residues. The CDR3 nucleotides are TGCAGTGCTATAGGGGGTTCAGAAAAACTGTTTTTT. It encodes CSAIGGSEKLFF.

The chain carries TRBV20-1 and TRBJ1-1, with 8 bases fitting TRBD1. Germline assignment: CDR1 DFQATT and CDR2 SNEGSKA (reference sequence). The CDR3 loop spans 19 amino acids. Losses at the gene ends were 5 bases for V and 0 bases for J; bases not matched to a gene: 20. CDR3: CSARTFSTGAVSMNTEAFF. The CDR3 region has the DNA TGCAGTGCTCGTACCTTCTCGACAGGGGCCGTGTCGATGAACACTGAAGCTTTCTTT.

The chain links TRBV6-1 to TRBJ2-1; the match to TRBD2 covers 11 bases. This CDR3 region has 16 residues. The germline CDR1 and CDR2 sequences are MNHNS and SASEGT. Trimming cost V 6 bases and J 2 bases; bases outside gene matches: 6. The CDR3 is CASSPIAGGTYNEQFF. CDR3 nucleotide sequence: TGTGCCAGCAGCCCGATAGCGGGGGGGACCTACAATGAGCAGTTCTTC.

The sample holds one count of this clonotype. The J gene is TRBJ2-6, the V gene TRBV18, with D hard to call. Trimming left V 4 bases short and J 1 base short, with 8 bases between. Germline CDR1 is KGHSH and CDR2 is LQKENI. CDR3 size: 15 residues. The CDR3 bases are TGTGCCAGCTCACGCCGCCAGTCTGGGGCCAACGTCCTGACTTTC. Its translation is CASSRRQSGANVLTF.

The chain is built from TRBV20-1 and TRBJ2-7; 10 bases fit TRBD2. The V segment lost 0 bases and the J segment 5 bases; nucleotides outside the gene matches: 4. This CDR3 region has 14 residues. Germline-derived CDR1 and CDR2 are DFQATT and SNEGSKA (reference sequence). For the CDR3, the DNA is TGCAGTGCTAGAGATAACCTAGCGGGAGACGAGCAGTACTTC. Encoded protein: CSARDNLAGDEQYF.

This clonotype was recorded a few times. V usage is TRBV18 and J usage is TRBJ2-3, with D unclear. Per the germline V gene, CDR1 is KGHSH and CDR2 is LQKENI. The CDR3 is made up of 14 amino acids. The V end was cut by 3 bases, the J end by 2 bases, with 9 bases between. CDR3 sequence (DNA): TGTGCCAGCTCACCGTCCCGGACCACAGATACGCAGTATTTT. Its protein is CASSPSRTTDTQYF.

This clonotype was picked up a small number of times. The V and J genes are TRBV28 and TRBJ2-7; TRBD1 aligns across 10 bases. Losses at the gene ends were 6 bases for V and 3 bases for J; bases not matched to a gene: 8. The length of the CDR3 is 15 residues. The V gene's germline CDR1 is MDHEN and CDR2 SYDVKM. The CDR3 sequence is CASSSLDRGLYEQYF. The CDR3 nucleotides read TGTGCCAGCAGCTCCCTTGACAGGGGGCTCTACGAGCAGTACTTC.

The chain recombines TRBV20-1 with TRBJ1-1; 8 bases map to TRBD1. CDR1 and CDR2 from the germline V gene are DFQATT and SNEGSKA (reference sequence). The CDR3 spans 14 residues. V lost 3 bases and J lost 5; bases outside the gene matches: 8. The DNA of the CDR3 is TGCAGTGCTAGGTTCGCAGGGGGCCGGACTGAAGCTTTCTTT. Translated: CSARFAGGRTEAFF.